The 2 T cell receptor beta chains presented below share a single source sample, sequenced in a study of T cell repertoires in cytomegalovirus infection. MiXCR, applied by TCRdb to the reads, yields one record per CDR3 protein. The table includes about 230,000 distinct CDR3 sequences, 20% to 25% detected once. The sample consisted of CD8+ T cells from PBMCs. The receptors stem from a human donor in good health (CMV status not recorded). Some clones in this sample may be carry-over from other donors' samples.

Many counts were recorded for this clonotype. The chain is built from TRBV29-1 and TRBJ2-1, with D perhaps assigned TRBD1 or TRBD2 (5 bases each). The V end lost 8 bases, the J end lost 5 bases, and 10 bases lay between the germline ends. Germline CDR1 reads SQVTM; CDR2 reads ANQGSEA. This CDR3 has 11 amino acids. The CDR3 spells CSSRGDNEQFF. CDR3 nucleotide sequence: TGCAGCTCGAGAGGGGACAATGAGCAGTTCTTC.

This clonotype was counted a few times. The rearrangement links TRBV7-9 to TRBJ1-4; D is undetermined. This CDR3 spans 11 amino acids. Germline CDR1 and CDR2: SEHNR and FQNEAQ (reference sequence). V was cut by 3 bases and J by 12 bases, with 8 bases left in between. The CDR3 DNA follows: TGTGCCAGCAGCTTCGGAACACAACTGTTTTTT. Its protein product is CASSFGTQLFF.